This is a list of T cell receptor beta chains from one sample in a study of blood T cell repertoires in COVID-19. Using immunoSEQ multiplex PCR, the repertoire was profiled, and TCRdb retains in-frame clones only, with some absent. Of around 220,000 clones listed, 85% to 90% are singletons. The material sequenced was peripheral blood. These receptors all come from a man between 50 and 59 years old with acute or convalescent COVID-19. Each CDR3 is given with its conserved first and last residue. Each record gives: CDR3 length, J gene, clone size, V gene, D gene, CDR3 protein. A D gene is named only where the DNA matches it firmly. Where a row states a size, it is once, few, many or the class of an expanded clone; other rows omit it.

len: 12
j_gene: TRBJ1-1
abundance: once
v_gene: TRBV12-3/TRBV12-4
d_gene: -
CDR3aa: CASSRWNTEAFF

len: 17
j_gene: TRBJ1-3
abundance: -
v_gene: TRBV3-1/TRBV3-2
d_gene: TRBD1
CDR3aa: CASSPFGQGPSGNTIYF

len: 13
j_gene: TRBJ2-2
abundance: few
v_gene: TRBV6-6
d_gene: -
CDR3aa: CASRRWNTGELFF

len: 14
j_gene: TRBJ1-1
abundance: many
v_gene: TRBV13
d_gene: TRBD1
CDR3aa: CASSLQGRGTEAFF

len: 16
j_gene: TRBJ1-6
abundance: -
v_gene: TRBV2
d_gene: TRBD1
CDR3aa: CASSYRGISYNSPLHF

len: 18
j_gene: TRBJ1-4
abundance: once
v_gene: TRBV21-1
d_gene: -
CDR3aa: CASSKSTGTGTTNEKLFF

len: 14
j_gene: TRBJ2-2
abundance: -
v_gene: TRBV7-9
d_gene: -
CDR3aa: CASSEQGYTGELFF

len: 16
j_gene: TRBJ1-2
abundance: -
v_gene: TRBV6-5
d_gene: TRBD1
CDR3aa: CASSYTTGGFNYGYTF

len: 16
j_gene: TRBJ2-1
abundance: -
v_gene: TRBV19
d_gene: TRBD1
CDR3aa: CASTTNRDRGYNEQFF

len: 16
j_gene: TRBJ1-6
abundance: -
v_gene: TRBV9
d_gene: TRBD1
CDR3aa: CASSDEEGGPNSPLHF

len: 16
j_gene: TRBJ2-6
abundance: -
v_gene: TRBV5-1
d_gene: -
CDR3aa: CASTRESGAGANVLTF

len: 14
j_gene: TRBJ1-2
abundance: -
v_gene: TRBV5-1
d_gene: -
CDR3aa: CASSPRTANYGYTF

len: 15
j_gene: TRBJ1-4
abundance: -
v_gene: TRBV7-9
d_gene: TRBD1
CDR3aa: CASSLWTGKDEKLFF

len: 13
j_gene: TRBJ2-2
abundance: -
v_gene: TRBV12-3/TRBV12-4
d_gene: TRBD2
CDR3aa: CASNYRGAGELFF

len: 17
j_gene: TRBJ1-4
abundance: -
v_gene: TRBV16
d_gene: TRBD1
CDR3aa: CASSPLQGSTTNEKLFF

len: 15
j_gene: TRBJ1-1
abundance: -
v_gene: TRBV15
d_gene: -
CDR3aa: CATSSSFRSGAEAFF

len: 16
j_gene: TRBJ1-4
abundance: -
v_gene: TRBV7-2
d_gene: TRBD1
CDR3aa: CASSLARGQRAEKLFF

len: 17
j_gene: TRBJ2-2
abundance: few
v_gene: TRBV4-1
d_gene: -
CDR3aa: CASSQAHGRGEAGELFF

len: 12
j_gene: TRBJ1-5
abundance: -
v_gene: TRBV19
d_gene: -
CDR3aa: CASRGANQPQHF

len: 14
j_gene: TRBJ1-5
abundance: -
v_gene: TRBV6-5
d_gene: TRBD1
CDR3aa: CASRGQGPNQPQHF